This TCR beta chain came from a study of spatial heterogeneity in lung cancer. Time point given: sample taken at primary tumor resection. No cells were sorted before sequencing. The whole RNA sequenced was extracted from tumor, nontumor lung or frozen PBMC. The J segment lost 1 base and the V segment lost 5 bases, leaving 7 bases of the junction unmatched. There are 16 residues in the CDR3. CDR1 MNHEY and CDR2 SVGEGT come from the germline V gene. TCR cDNA molecules were tagged individually, and each one carried a unique molecular identifier. TCRdb re-called the 5' RACE reads with MiXCR, one entry per CDR3 protein. The sample carries some 40,000 distinct CDR3 sequences, roughly 5.6% recorded once. A few counts support this clonotype.

The clonotype originates from a female donor with early-stage non-small cell lung cancer. The input for sequencing was PBMCs, taken at surgery. This sequence joins TRBV6-2 or TRBV6-3 and TRBJ2-3; 9 bases map to TRBD2. Here the CDR3 reads CASSMGSGRRTDTQYF. The DNA for the CDR3 is TGTGCCAGCAGTATGGGTAGCGGGAGACGCACAGATACGCAGTATTTT.